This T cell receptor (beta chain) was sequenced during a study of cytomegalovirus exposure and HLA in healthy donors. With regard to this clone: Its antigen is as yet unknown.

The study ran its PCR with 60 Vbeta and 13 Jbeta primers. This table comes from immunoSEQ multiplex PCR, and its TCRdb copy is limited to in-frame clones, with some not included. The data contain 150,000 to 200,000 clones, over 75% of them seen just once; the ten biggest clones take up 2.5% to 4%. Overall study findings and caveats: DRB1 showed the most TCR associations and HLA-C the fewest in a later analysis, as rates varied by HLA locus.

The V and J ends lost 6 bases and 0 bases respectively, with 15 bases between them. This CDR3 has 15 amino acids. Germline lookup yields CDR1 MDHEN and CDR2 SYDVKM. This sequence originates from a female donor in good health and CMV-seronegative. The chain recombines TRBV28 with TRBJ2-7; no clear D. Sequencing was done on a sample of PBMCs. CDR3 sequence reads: CASSRSRVLSYEQYF. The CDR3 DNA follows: TGTGCCAGCAGCCGAAGTCGGGTTCTCTCCTACGAGCAGTACTTC.